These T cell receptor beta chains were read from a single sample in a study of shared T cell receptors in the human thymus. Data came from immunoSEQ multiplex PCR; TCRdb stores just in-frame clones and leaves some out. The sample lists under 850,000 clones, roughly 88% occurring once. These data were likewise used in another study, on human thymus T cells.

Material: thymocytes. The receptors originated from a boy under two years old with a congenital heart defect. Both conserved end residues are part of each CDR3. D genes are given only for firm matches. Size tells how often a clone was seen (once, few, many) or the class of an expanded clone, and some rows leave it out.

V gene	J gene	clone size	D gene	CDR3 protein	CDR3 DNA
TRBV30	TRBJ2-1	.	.	CAWSVQETEQFF	TGTGCCTGGAGTGTACAGGAGACTGAGCAGTTCTTC
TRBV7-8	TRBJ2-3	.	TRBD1	CASSQGADTQYF	TGTGCCAGCAGCCAGGGGGCAGATACGCAGTATTTT
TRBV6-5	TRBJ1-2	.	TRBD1	CASSSPTGTGLRGYTF	TGTGCCAGCAGTTCCCCGACCGGGACAGGGTTACGGGGCTACACCTTC
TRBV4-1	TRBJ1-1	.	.	CASSQEVGAGNTEAFF	TGCGCCAGCAGCCAAGAAGTGGGTGCAGGTAACACTGAAGCTTTCTTT
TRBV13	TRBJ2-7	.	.	CASSLSLDEQYF	TGTGCCAGCAGCTTGAGTCTCGACGAGCAGTACTTC
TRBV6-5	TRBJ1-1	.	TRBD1	CASSPPGTDNTEAFF	TGTGCCAGCAGCCCACCCGGGACAGATAACACTGAAGCTTTCTTT
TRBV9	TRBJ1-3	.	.	CASSPRLPGNTIYF	TGTGCCAGCAGCCCCAGGCTGCCGGGAAACACCATATATTTT
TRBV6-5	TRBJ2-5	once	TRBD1	CASTSGTEETQYF	TGTGCCAGCACCTCGGGGACAGAAGAGACCCAGTACTTC
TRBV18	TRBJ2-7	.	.	CASSPNVRQGGEQYF	TGTGCCAGCTCACCCAACGTCCGTCAGGGGGGCGAGCAGTACTTC
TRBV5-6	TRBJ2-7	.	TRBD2	CASSPGLAGVDSYEQYF	TGTGCCAGCAGCCCCGGACTAGCGGGAGTAGACTCCTACGAGCAGTACTTC
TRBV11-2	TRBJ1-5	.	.	CASSDGTLDSNQPQHF	TGTGCCAGCAGCGACGGGACACTAGATAGCAATCAGCCCCAGCATTTT
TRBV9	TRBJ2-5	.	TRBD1	CASSVAGTVKETQYF	TGTGCCAGCAGCGTAGCCGGGACAGTTAAAGAGACCCAGTACTTC
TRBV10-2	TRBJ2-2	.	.	CASSKGQGWTGELFF	TGCGCCAGCAGTAAGGGCCAGGGATGGACCGGGGAGCTGTTTTTT
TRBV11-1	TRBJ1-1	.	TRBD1	CASSSRQGLNTEAFF	TGTGCCAGCAGCTCCCGACAGGGCCTTAACACTGAAGCTTTCTTT
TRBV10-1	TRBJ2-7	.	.	CASSERVATGNEQYF	TGCGCCAGCAGTGAGAGAGTAGCGACAGGCAACGAGCAGTACTTC
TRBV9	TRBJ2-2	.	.	CASSVELAGTGELFF	TGTGCCAGCAGCGTAGAGCTAGCTGGCACCGGGGAGCTGTTTTTT
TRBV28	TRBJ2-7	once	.	CASSLLCGSGLCEQYF	TGTGCCAGCAGTTTATTGTGTGGATCAGGTCTATGCGAGCAGTACTTC
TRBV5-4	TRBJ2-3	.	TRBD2	CASSLAGGPVTGTQYF	TGTGCCAGCAGCTTAGCGGGAGGGCCGGTGACAGGTACGCAGTATTTT
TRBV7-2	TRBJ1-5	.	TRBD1	CASSWDRSPNQPQHF	TGTGCCAGCAGCTGGGACAGATCTCCAAATCAGCCCCAGCATTTT
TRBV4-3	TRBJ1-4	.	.	CASSQDRGTASNEKLFF	TGCGCCAGCAGCCAAGATAGGGGCACCGCAAGTAATGAAAAACTGTTTTTT
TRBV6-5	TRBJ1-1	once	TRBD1	CASSLTGGTEAFF	TGTGCCAGCAGTCTTACAGGGGGGACCGAAGCTTTCTTT
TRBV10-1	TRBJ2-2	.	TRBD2	CASSGGGRNTGGELFF	TGCGCCAGCAGTGGGGGAGGGCGGAATACGGGCGGGGAGCTGTTTTTT
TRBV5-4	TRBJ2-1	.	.	CASSPGPPEGEHYNEQFF	TGTGCCAGCAGCCCCGGACCACCCGAAGGGGAACATTACAATGAGCAGTTCTTC
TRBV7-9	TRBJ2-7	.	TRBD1	CASSHNLRDRSYEQYF	TGTGCCAGCAGCCACAACCTCCGGGACAGGTCCTACGAGCAGTACTTC
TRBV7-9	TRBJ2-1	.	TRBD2	CASRELAGMYEQFF	TGTGCCAGCAGGGAACTAGCGGGAATGTATGAGCAGTTCTTC